What follows are 4 T cell receptor beta chains derived from one specimen sequenced in a study of T cells in localized non-small cell lung cancer. The protocol was immunoSEQ multiplex PCR, while the TCRdb copy is restricted to in-frame clones and leaves out a portion. The data show 90,000 to 95,000 clones, with over 80% seen just once and roughly 15% held by the top ten. Sample: peripheral blood, taken before any cancer treatment. Every receptor here comes from a man aged 35 to 69 with stage I squamous cell lung carcinoma.

This chain uses TRBV2 with TRBJ2-1; weak D call: TRBD1 (6 bases). Trimming cost V 6 bases and J 10 bases, with 25 bases left between them. CDR3 size: 16 residues. In germline, CDR1 is SNHLY, CDR2 FYNNEI. CDR3 coding DNA: TGTGCCAGCAGGCTACAGGGACCCATTATGTTCGGAGAGCAGTTCTTC. Its protein is CASRLQGPIMFGEQFF.

The chain employs TRBV5-1 and TRBJ2-5, with a tentative D call TRBD2 (5 bases). Germline values: CDR1 SGHRS, CDR2 YFSETQ. The CDR3 is 14 residues long. V lost 4 bases, J lost 2 bases, and 12 bases lay in between. CDR3 nucleotides: TGCGCCAGCAGCCTCTGGGGAGCACAAGAGACCCAGTACTTC. Amino acids: CASSLWGAQETQYF. Drawing the rest from reference TRBV5-1 and TRBJ2-5, the complete variable domain is KAGVTQTPRYLIKTRGQQVTLSCSPISGHRSVSWYQQTPGQGLQFLFEYFSETQRNKGNFPGRFSGRQFSNSRSEMNVSTLELGDSALYLCASSLWGAQETQYFGPGTRLLVL.

This chain joins TRBV6-5 and TRBJ1-6; no reliable D call. In germline, CDR1 is MNHEY, CDR2 SVGAGI. The CDR3 length is 13 residues. Trimming stripped 0 bases from V and 14 bases from J, with 11 bases between. The CDR3 coding sequence is TGTGCCAGCAGTTACTCGTTCCAGTCTTCCCTCCACTTT. The encoded protein is CASSYSFQSSLHF.

DNA for the CDR3: TGTGCCAGCAGCTCGTTCCCCCTTGGGCCCAATCAGCCCCAGCATTTT. This gives the protein CASSSFPLGPNQPQHF. The chain carries TRBV7-9 and TRBJ1-5; D unresolved. This CDR3 region has 16 residues. Germline values: CDR1 SEHNR, CDR2 FQNEAQ (reference sequence). The germline V and J ends were trimmed by 4 bases and 3 bases, with 16 bases remaining between them.